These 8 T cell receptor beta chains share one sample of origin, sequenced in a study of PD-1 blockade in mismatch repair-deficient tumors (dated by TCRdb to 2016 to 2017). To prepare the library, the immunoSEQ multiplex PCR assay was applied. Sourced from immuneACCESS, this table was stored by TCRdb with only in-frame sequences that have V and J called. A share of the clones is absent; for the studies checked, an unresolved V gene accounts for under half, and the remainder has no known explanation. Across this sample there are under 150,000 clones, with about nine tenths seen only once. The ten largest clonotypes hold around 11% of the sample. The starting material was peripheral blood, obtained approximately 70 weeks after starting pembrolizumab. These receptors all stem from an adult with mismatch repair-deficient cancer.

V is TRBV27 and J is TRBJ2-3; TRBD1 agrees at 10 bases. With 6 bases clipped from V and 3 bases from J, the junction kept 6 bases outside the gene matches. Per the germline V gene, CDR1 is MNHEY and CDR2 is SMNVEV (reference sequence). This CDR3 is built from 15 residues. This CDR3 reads CASSRGTGETDTQYF. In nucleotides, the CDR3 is TGTGCCAGCAGCCGAGGGACAGGGGAAACAGATACGCAGTATTTT.

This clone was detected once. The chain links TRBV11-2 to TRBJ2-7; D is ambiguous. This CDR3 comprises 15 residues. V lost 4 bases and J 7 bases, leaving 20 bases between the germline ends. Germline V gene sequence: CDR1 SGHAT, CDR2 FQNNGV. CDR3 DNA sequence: TGTGCCAGCAGCTCATACCGGGCCCGAGCTGGGGAGCAGTACTTC. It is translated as CASSSYRARAGEQYF.

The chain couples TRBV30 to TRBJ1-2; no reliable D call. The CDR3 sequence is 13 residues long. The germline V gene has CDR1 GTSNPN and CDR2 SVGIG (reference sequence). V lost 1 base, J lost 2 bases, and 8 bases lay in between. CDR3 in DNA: TGTGCCTGGAGTGAGGAGGTAAACTATGGCTACACCTTC. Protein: CAWSEEVNYGYTF.

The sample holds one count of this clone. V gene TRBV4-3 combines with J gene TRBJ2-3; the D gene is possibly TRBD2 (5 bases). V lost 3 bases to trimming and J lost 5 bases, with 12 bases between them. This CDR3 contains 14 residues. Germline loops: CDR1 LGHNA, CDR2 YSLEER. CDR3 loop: CASSQLAGEDTQYF. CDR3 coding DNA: TGCGCCAGCAGCCAGCTAGCTGGTGAAGATACGCAGTATTTT.

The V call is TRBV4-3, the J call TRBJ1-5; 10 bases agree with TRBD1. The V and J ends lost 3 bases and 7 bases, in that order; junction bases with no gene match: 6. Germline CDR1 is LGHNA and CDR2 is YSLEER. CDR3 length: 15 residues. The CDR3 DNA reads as TGCGCCAGCAGCCAGACAGGGGGCTTAAGGCAGCCCCAGCATTTT. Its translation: CASSQTGGLRQPQHF.

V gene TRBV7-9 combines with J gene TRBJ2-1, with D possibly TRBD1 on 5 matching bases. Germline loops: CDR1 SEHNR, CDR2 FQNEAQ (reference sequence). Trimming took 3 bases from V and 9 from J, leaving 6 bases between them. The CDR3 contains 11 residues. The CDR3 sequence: CASSFRVEQFF. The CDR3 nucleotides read TGTGCCAGCAGCTTCAGGGTTGAGCAGTTCTTC.

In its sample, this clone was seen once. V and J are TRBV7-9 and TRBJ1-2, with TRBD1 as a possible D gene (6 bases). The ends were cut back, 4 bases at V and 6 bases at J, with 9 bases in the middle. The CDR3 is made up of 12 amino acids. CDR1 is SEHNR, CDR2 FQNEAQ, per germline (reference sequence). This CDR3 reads CASSSQGHGYTF. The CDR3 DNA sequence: TGTGCCAGCAGCTCACAGGGCCATGGCTACACCTTC.

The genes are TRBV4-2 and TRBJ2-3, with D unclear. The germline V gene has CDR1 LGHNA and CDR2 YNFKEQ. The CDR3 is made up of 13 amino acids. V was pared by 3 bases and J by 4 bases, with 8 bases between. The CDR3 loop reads CASSHPDADTQYF. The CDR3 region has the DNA TGTGCCAGCAGCCATCCCGATGCAGATACGCAGTATTTT.